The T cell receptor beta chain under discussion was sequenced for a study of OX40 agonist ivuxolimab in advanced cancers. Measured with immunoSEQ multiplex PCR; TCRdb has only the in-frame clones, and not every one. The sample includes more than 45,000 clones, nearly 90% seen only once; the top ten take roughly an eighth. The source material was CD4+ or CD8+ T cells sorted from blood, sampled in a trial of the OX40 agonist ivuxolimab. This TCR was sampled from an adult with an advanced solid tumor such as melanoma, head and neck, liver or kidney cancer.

The CDR3 loop is CASSHGGAGRLAQHF. Written as DNA, the CDR3 is TGTGCCAGCAGCCACGGTGGGGCAGGGAGGTTGGCCCAGCATTTT. The chain employs TRBV7-9 and TRBJ1-5, with D possibly being TRBD1 (5 bases). Germline assignment: CDR1 SEHNR and CDR2 FQNEAQ (reference sequence). This CDR3 contains 15 residues. The V end was cut by 5 bases, the J end by 11 bases, with 22 bases between.